This T cell receptor beta chain was found in a study of molecular identifiers for immune sequencing clone quantification. Study conclusions and caveats: Over 98% of effector molecules, yet under 1% of naive-cell molecules, were held by clones above 20 RNA copies.

This clonotype was counted at least ten times. Its antigen is as yet unknown. The J segment lost 6 bases and the V segment lost 6 bases, leaving 22 bases of the junction unmatched. The CDR3 length is 18 residues. Preparation of the bulk TCR libraries relied on previously described methods and listed TCR primers. TCRdb redid the calling of the PCR reads with MiXCR, one entry per CDR3 protein. The sample yields 60,000 to 70,000 distinct CDR3 sequences, 15% to 20% seen once. This sequence originates from a human donor in good health. Some libraries in this study had Jurkat cell RNA spiked in. Sequencing was performed on naive CD8+ T cells from blood, with Jurkat cell RNA spiked in. Subset: FACS-sorted CD8+CD4-CCR7+CD45RA+ naive T cells. The rearrangement joins TRBV12-3 or TRBV12-4 to TRBJ2-7, with TRBD1 identical over 8 bases. This CDR3 is CASSPYSQGARDWSEQYF. The CDR3 region has the DNA TGTGCCAGCAGCCCCTATAGCCAGGGGGCGCGGGATTGGTCCGAGCAGTACTTC.